These 22 T cell receptor beta chains share one sample of origin, sequenced in a study of control samples from healthy donors and cancer patients. The method was immunoSEQ multiplex PCR; TCRdb's version includes in-frame clones alone and lacks a portion of them. The sample comprises about 59,000 clones, under 95% of which are singletons, and around 1.7% rests with the top ten. Sequenced material: PBMCs. These TCRs come from a man between 40 and 49 years old with colorectal cancer.

The V gene is TRBV5-1, the J gene TRBJ1-2; the D gene is possibly TRBD1 (6 bases). Trimming shortened V by 8 bases and J by 3 bases, and 17 bases separated the two germline ends. The CDR3 spans 14 residues. Germline V gene lookup returns CDR1 SGHRS and CDR2 YFSETQ. CDR3 amino acids: CASTGQQGYYGYTF. The DNA of the CDR3 is TGCGCCAGTACGGGACAACAGGGTTACTATGGCTACACCTTC. Looking up the rest from reference TRBV5-1 and TRBJ1-2 gives the full variable domain: KAGVTQTPRYLIKTRGQQVTLSCSPISGHRSVSWYQQTPGQGLQFLFEYFSETQRNKGNFPGRFSGRQFSNSRSEMNVSTLELGDSALYLCASTGQQGYYGYTFGSGTRLTVV.

The rearrangement uses TRBV19 and TRBJ1-1, with 8 bases that match TRBD1. The CDR3 sequence is 14 residues long. Looked up from germline, CDR1 is LNHDA and CDR2 is SQIVND (reference sequence). The V segment lost 5 bases and the J segment 0 bases; nucleotides outside the gene matches: 2. The CDR3 spells CASSPDRVNTEAFF. CDR3 DNA sequence: TGTGCCAGTAGTCCGGACAGGGTGAACACTGAAGCTTTCTTT.

The chain links TRBV18 to TRBJ1-3; 7 bases are a match to TRBD1. V trimming: 4 bases; J trimming: 1 base; junction bases outside the gene matches: 4. This CDR3 comprises 15 residues. Germline lookup yields CDR1 KGHSH and CDR2 LQKENI. CDR3 region: CASSQSTGSGNTIYF. The CDR3 DNA reads TGTGCCAGCTCACAATCGACAGGGTCTGGAAACACCATATATTTT.

The chain recombines TRBV7-8 with TRBJ1-1; TRBD1 matches at 7 bases. J was trimmed by 0 bases and V by 5 bases; bases with no gene match: 12. The germline CDR1 and CDR2 sequences are SGHVS and FQNEAQ. The CDR3 spans 17 residues. CDR3 coding DNA: TGTGCCAGCAGCCTCCGGGACAGTGGGTATCTGAACACTGAAGCTTTCTTT. Its protein product is CASSLRDSGYLNTEAFF. Full variable domain (outside the CDR3, taken from reference TRBV7-8 and TRBJ1-1): GAGVSQSPRYKVAKRGQDVALRCDPISGHVSLFWYQQALGQGPEFLTYFQNEAQLDKSGLPSDRFFAERPEGSVSTLKIQRTQQEDSAVYLCASSLRDSGYLNTEAFFGQGTRLTVV.

CDR3 loop: CASSLARTDNYGYTF. The CDR3 bases are TGTGCCAGCAGCTTAGCGCGGACAGATAACTATGGCTACACCTTC. The chain employs TRBV7-9 and TRBJ1-2; tentatively, D is TRBD1 (6 bases). The germline V gene has CDR1 SEHNR and CDR2 FQNEAQ (reference sequence). The CDR3 sequence is 15 residues long. V lost 0 bases and J lost 1, with 9 bases in between. Variable domain in full (rest from reference TRBV7-9 and TRBJ1-2): DTGVSQNPRHKITKRGQNVTFRCDPISEHNRLYWYRQTLGQGPEFLTYFQNEAQLEKSRLLSDRFSAERPKGSFSTLEIQRTEQGDSAMYLCASSLARTDNYGYTFGSGTRLTVV.

CDR3 sequence: CASSYSGTLRSYNEQFF. The CDR3 DNA reads as TGTGCCAGCAGTTACTCGGGAACACTGCGCTCCTACAATGAGCAGTTCTTC. The V call is TRBV6-2 or TRBV6-3, the J call TRBJ2-1; unclear D gene. This CDR3 spans 17 amino acids. CDR1 is MNHEY, CDR2 SVGEGT, per germline. The V end was cut by 0 bases, the J end by 0 bases, with 12 bases between.

The gene calls are TRBV10-3 and TRBJ2-1; 7 positions match TRBD2. Germline V gene data show CDR1 as ENHRY and CDR2 as SYGVKD. Trimming at V came to 1 base and at J to 7 bases, leaving 7 bases not matched to a gene. This CDR3 has 15 residues. The CDR3 region has the DNA TGTGCCATCAGTGAGTTCGGGGGGAGTGGTAATGAGCAGTTCTTC. This codes for CAISEFGGSGNEQFF.

CDR3: CASSGGTSSRNQPQHF. The CDR3, as DNA: TGTGCCAGCAGCGGGGGAACCTCGTCGAGAAATCAGCCCCAGCATTTT. The chain is built from TRBV5-6 and TRBJ1-5; perhaps TRBD1 as D (5 bases). This CDR3 spans 16 amino acids. Trimming took 4 bases from V and 4 from J, leaving 18 bases between them. CDR1 and CDR2 from the germline V gene are SGHDT and YYEEEE.

V and J are TRBV5-8 and TRBJ2-1; 8 nucleotides line up with TRBD2. This CDR3 region has 17 residues. Germline CDR1 reads SGHTS; CDR2 reads YDEGEE. The trim removed 4 bases at V and 7 bases at J, leaving 16 bases unmatched. This CDR3 reads CASSDPALGGARNEQFF. CDR3 sequence (DNA): TGTGCCAGCAGCGACCCCGCCCTCGGGGGGGCGAGGAATGAGCAGTTCTTC.

The genes are TRBV2 and TRBJ2-7; 8 bases align to TRBD1. Germline V gene sequence: CDR1 SNHLY, CDR2 FYNNEI. Trimming took 5 bases from V and 0 from J; bases not matched to a gene: 6. This CDR3 has 15 residues. CDR3 protein: CASSWTGTSSYEQYF. In nucleotides, the CDR3 is TGTGCCAGCAGTTGGACAGGGACGAGCTCCTACGAGCAGTACTTC.

The genes are TRBV12-2 and TRBJ2-1; TRBD2, the D gene given by the table, was not confirmed from the DNA. TRBV12-2 is a listed pseudogene. The CDR3 runs 19 residues. The CDR3 DNA follows: TGTGCAAGTCGCTTAGGGGGGGCCCACACTAGCGGTTCCTACAATGAGCAGTTCTTC. It yields the protein CASRLGGAHTSGSYNEQFF.

The chain has TRBV11-3 and TRBJ2-3; D remains ambiguous. The CDR3 spans 15 residues. V was clipped by 3 bases and J by 1 base, with 11 bases between them. In germline, CDR1 is SGHNT, CDR2 YENEEA. The CDR3 DNA is TGTGCCAGCAGCTTGAGTGGACCTGGCACAGATACGCAGTATTTT. Translation gives CASSLSGPGTDTQYF.

The sample holds a few counts of this clone. This chain uses TRBV29-1 with TRBJ1-4; D not resolved. The V end was cut by 4 bases, the J end by 2 bases, with 8 bases between. This CDR3 has 13 residues. The V gene's germline CDR1 is SQVTM and CDR2 ANQGSEA. CDR3 DNA sequence: TGCAGCGTTGTTGAATTCACTAATGAAAAACTGTTTTTT. Amino acid sequence: CSVVEFTNEKLFF.

This clone was recorded once. The chain joins TRBV7-3 to TRBJ1-2, with D perhaps TRBD1 (5 bases). There are 13 residues in the CDR3. V lost 0 bases, J lost 8 bases, and 10 bases lay in between. Germline CDR1 SGHTA, CDR2 FQGTGA. The CDR3 is CASSLTYQGGYTF. CDR3 sequence (DNA): TGTGCCAGCAGCTTAACGTATCAGGGAGGCTACACCTTC. The whole variable domain, remainder taken from reference TRBV7-3 and TRBJ1-2, is GAGVSQTPSNKVTEKGKYVELRCDPISGHTALYWYRQSLGQGPEFLIYFQGTGAADDSGLPNDRFFAVRPEGSVSTLKIQRTERGDSAVYLCASSLTYQGGYTFGSGTRLTVV.

V is TRBV6-2 or TRBV6-3 and J is TRBJ2-7; TRBD1 matches at 7 bases. The V gene's germline CDR1 is MNHEY and CDR2 SVGEGT. The CDR3 covers 15 residues. J gave up 1 base and V 2 bases, and 5 bases lay outside the gene matches. DNA of the CDR3: TGTGCCAGCAGTTACCTGGACAGGTTTTCCTACGAGCAGTACTTC. Amino acid sequence: CASSYLDRFSYEQYF.

The chain joins TRBV29-1 to TRBJ1-3; D gene unclear. This CDR3 region has 12 residues. V was clipped by 6 bases and J by 3 bases, with 9 bases between them. Germline V gives CDR1 SQVTM, CDR2 ANQGSEA. This CDR3 reads CSVRHGGNTIYF. For the CDR3, the DNA is TGCAGCGTCCGCCACGGTGGAAACACCATATATTTT.

This clone has only one observation. This sequence joins TRBV5-4 and TRBJ2-1; 8 nucleotides agree with TRBD1. CDR1 and CDR2 (germline): SGHNT, YYREEE (reference sequence). V dropped 3 bases and J dropped 8; count of bases not matched to a gene: 7. The CDR3 sequence is 14 residues long. CDR3: CASSSMDRADEQFF. In DNA form, the CDR3 reads TGTGCCAGCAGCTCCATGGACAGGGCGGATGAGCAGTTCTTC. Full variable domain (remainder filled in from reference TRBV5-4 and TRBJ2-1): ETGVTQSPTHLIKTRGQQVTLRCSSQSGHNTVSWYQQALGQGPQFIFQYYREEENGRGNFPPRFSGLQFPNYSSELNVNALELDDSALYLCASSSMDRADEQFFGPGTRLTVL.

The chain has TRBV5-1 and TRBJ2-3, with TRBD1 as a possible D gene (6 bases). Looked up from germline, CDR1 is SGHRS and CDR2 is YFSETQ. Trimming shortened V by 4 bases and J by 0 bases, and 15 bases separated the two germline ends. The CDR3 loop spans 16 amino acids. Here the CDR3 DNA reads TGCGCCAGCAGCACTGGACAGCGCGGCAGCACAGATACGCAGTATTTT. Its protein product is CASSTGQRGSTDTQYF.

This clone was observed a few times. The chain couples TRBV19 to TRBJ1-5; D unclear. V was clipped by 6 bases and J by 2 bases, with 8 bases between them. This CDR3 comprises 13 residues. Germline loops: CDR1 LNHDA, CDR2 SQIVND (reference sequence). The CDR3 nucleotides read TGTGCCAGTAGAGAGGGTGGCAATCAGCCCCAGCATTTT. Residues: CASREGGNQPQHF.

The chain links TRBV4-1 to TRBJ2-5; TRBD1 matches 11 bases. Germline lookup yields CDR1 MGHRA and CDR2 YSYEKL. The CDR3 extends over 14 amino acids. V gave up 3 bases and J gave up 3 bases; unmatched junction bases: 0. This CDR3 reads CASSQGQGEETQYF. The CDR3 coding sequence is TGCGCCAGCAGCCAGGGACAGGGGGAAGAGACCCAGTACTTC.

This clone came up once. The chain carries TRBV4-2 and TRBJ1-4; 7 nucleotides agree with TRBD1. Germline V gene sequence: CDR1 LGHNA, CDR2 YNFKEQ. The CDR3 runs 16 residues. V was pared by 4 bases and J by 8 bases, with 13 bases of the junction left unmatched. CDR3 sequence (DNA): TGTGCCAGCAGCCGCAACTTGGGGACAGAAGGCGAAAAACTGTTTTTT. It codes for CASSRNLGTEGEKLFF.

The CDR3 sequence is CATSRDRTSQATGELFF. CDR3 DNA: TGTGCCACCAGCAGAGATAGGACTAGCCAGGCCACCGGGGAGCTGTTTTTT. The chain couples TRBV15 to TRBJ2-2; TRBD2 aligns across 8 bases. The CDR3 extends over 17 amino acids. Germline CDR1 and CDR2: LNHNV and YYDKDF (reference sequence). J gave up 4 bases and V 0 bases, and 7 bases lay outside the gene matches.